Shown below are 12 T cell receptor beta chains from a single sample sequenced in a study of Ad26.COV2.S vaccination and SARS-CoV-2 variants. Specified treatment: some 20 received Ad26.COV2.S at low or high dose, single or two shots; 5 received placebo; per-sample allocation not given. Specimen acquisition occurred on day 63 following the initial vaccine or placebo injection. The assay was immunoSEQ multiplex PCR, and TCRdb's table has in-frame clones only and misses some. The sample lists fewer than 300,000 clones; about 87% were seen once. Sample: peripheral blood, taken in a trial of Ad26.COV2.S vaccine versus placebo. The receptors originated from a person aged 18-60 years who received the Ad26.COV2.S COVID-19 vaccine or a placebo.

The chain joins TRBV5-1 to TRBJ2-2; 13 bases line up with TRBD2. J gave up 7 bases and V 6 bases, and 6 bases lay outside the gene matches. CDR1 and CDR2 from the germline V gene are SGHRS and YFSETQ. The CDR3 extends over 15 amino acids. This chain's CDR3 is CASNGLAGEIGELFF. The CDR3 DNA reads TGCGCCAGCAATGGACTAGCGGGAGAAATCGGGGAGCTGTTTTTT.

The J gene is TRBJ2-2, the V gene TRBV18; 10 bases fit TRBD2. CDR1 and CDR2 (germline): KGHSH, LQKENI. CDR3 length: 18 residues. The V gene end was trimmed by 2 bases and the J gene end by 6 bases; junction bases not matched to a gene: 12. CDR3 residues: CASSPLIAGGDGPGELFF. As DNA, the CDR3 is TGTGCCAGCTCACCATTAATAGCGGGAGGTGATGGCCCCGGGGAGCTGTTTTTT.

The rearrangement uses TRBV9 and TRBJ1-1, with TRBD1 identical over 8 bases. Trimming cost V 9 bases and J 0 bases; bases outside gene matches: 7. Germline V gene data show CDR1 as SGDLS and CDR2 as YYNGEE. This CDR3 has 14 amino acids. CDR3 nucleotide sequence: TGTGCCAATGGGACAGGAAACATGAACACTGAAGCTTTCTTT. Protein product: CANGTGNMNTEAFF. Variable domain in full (rest from reference TRBV9 and TRBJ1-1): DSGVTQTPKHLITATGQRVTLRCSPRSGDLSVYWYQQSLDQGLQFLIQYYNGEERAKGNILERFSAQQFPDLHSELNLSSLELGDSALYFCANGTGNMNTEAFFGQGTRLTVV.

A few counts support this clone. The rearrangement links TRBV19 to TRBJ1-6; perhaps TRBD1 as D (5 bases). V was pared by 4 bases and J by 7 bases, with 11 bases between. The CDR3 contains 14 residues. Germline V gene sequence: CDR1 LNHDA, CDR2 SQIVND (reference sequence). CDR3 DNA: TGTGCCAGTAGTACGACAGACTTGAATTCACCCCTCCACTTT. As protein: CASSTTDLNSPLHF.

The CDR3 spells CASTPGSTNEKLFF. The CDR3 DNA reads as TGTGCCAGTACCCCGGGCTCAACTAATGAAAAACTGTTTTTT. The chain uses TRBV19 and TRBJ1-4; unclear D gene. The CDR3 has 14 residues. Trimming took 7 bases from V and 0 from J, leaving 9 bases between them. Germline CDR1 reads LNHDA; CDR2 reads SQIVND (reference sequence).

V is TRBV11-2 and J is TRBJ2-7, with TRBD2 as a possible D gene (5 bases). CDR1 is SGHAT and CDR2 is FQNNGV in the germline V gene. The CDR3 sequence is 16 residues long. Deletions cut 5 bases from V and 4 bases from J, with 21 bases between. CDR3 amino acids: CASSLMRVGTGYEQYF. The CDR3 DNA reads TGTGCCAGCAGCCTAATGAGGGTGGGTACCGGGTACGAGCAGTACTTC.

This clone has only a few counts. V usage is TRBV6-1 and J usage is TRBJ1-5; TRBD1 agrees at 9 bases. The CDR3 runs 15 residues. V gave up 2 bases and J gave up 4 bases; unmatched junction bases: 3. Germline loops: CDR1 MNHNS, CDR2 SASEGT. The CDR3 is CASSELGQGNQPQHF. CDR3 nucleotides: TGTGCCAGCAGTGAATTGGGACAGGGAAATCAGCCCCAGCATTTT.

The chain recombines TRBV10-2 with TRBJ1-5, with D possibly being TRBD1 (6 bases). CDR1 is WSHSY and CDR2 is SAAADI in the germline V gene. Trimming cost V 3 bases and J 4 bases, with 10 bases left between them. This CDR3 spans 14 amino acids. This chain's CDR3 is CASSESDRNQPQHF. CDR3 bases: TGCGCCAGCAGTGAAAGTGACAGGAATCAGCCCCAGCATTTT.

This chain uses TRBV5-6 with TRBJ2-2; a possible D gene is TRBD2 (5 bases). This CDR3 region has 12 residues. Trimming stripped 7 bases from V and 3 bases from J, with 7 bases between. Germline CDR1 reads SGHDT; CDR2 reads YYEEEE. The CDR3 bases are TGTGCCAGCGCGCGGGACACCGGGGAGCTGTTTTTT. Translating it yields CASARDTGELFF.

The genes are TRBV19 and TRBJ2-2, with 13 bases identical to TRBD2. This CDR3 region has 17 residues. The V gene's germline CDR1 is LNHDA and CDR2 SQIVND (reference sequence). V was pared by 6 bases and J by 4 bases, with 8 bases of the junction left unmatched. DNA of the CDR3: TGTGCCAGTAGACGGACTAGCGGGAGTTTGGGCACCGGGGAGCTGTTTTTT. Its translation is CASRRTSGSLGTGELFF.

This rearrangement joins TRBV6-5 to TRBJ1-1; TRBD1 is a possible D gene (6 bases). CDR1 is MNHEY, CDR2 SVGAGI, per germline. Trimming shortened V by 0 bases and J by 3 bases, and 11 bases separated the two germline ends. The CDR3 loop spans 15 amino acids. The CDR3 nucleotides read TGTGCCAGCAGTTACTCGACACAGGGAGACACTGAAGCTTTCTTT. Protein product: CASSYSTQGDTEAFF.

This clone has a handful of counts. DNA for the CDR3: TGTGCCAGCTCACCAAAGGGAAACACTGAAGCTTTCTTT. Protein product: CASSPKGNTEAFF. The chain uses TRBV18 and TRBJ1-1; D gene uncertain. The CDR3 has 13 amino acids. Germline CDR1 and CDR2: KGHSH and LQKENI. The germline V and J ends were trimmed by 2 bases and 2 bases, with 6 bases remaining between them.